Here is one TCR beta chain with its context. Its antigen is still unknown. The study ran its PCR with 60 Vbeta and 13 Jbeta primers. Generated by immunoSEQ multiplex PCR, the TCRdb table keeps only in-frame clones and is missing some. The sample holds more than 110,000 clones, around 80% seen once. This specimen belongs to a study of cytomegalovirus exposure and HLA in healthy donors. Points from the study as a whole: Clonal expansion, a later analysis showed, was greater in HLA-associated TCR beta chains than in equally common others. Cytomegalovirus status was reportedly diagnosed by the classifier with high sensitivity and specificity.

The V gene's germline CDR1 is SNHLY and CDR2 FYNNEI. Germline trimming cut 1 base from V and 8 bases from J; bases unmatched to any gene: 14. This CDR3 has 18 residues. The sequenced material came from PBMCs. The chain uses TRBV2 and TRBJ1-2; TRBD1 matches at 12 bases. This sequence originates from a young man in good health and CMV-seronegative. CDR3 residues: CASSEVGGTGGAIWGYTF. CDR3 bases: TGTGCCAGCAGTGAAGTAGGAGGGACAGGGGGCGCCATCTGGGGCTACACCTTC.